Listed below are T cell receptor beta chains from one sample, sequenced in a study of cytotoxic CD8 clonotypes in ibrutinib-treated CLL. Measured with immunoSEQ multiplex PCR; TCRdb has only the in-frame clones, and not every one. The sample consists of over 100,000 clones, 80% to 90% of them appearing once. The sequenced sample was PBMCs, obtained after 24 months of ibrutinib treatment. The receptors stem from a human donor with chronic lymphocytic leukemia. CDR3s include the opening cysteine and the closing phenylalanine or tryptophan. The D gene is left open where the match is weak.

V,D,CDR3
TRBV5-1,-,CASSLIQPRNYGYTF
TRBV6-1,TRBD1,CASSEARRGDSNQPQHF
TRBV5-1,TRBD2,CASSRGLAGDEQFF
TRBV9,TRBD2,CASSALAGGADTQYF
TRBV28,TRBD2,CASTSSGRESSYNEQFF
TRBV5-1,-,CASSPDKGGGGNEKLFF
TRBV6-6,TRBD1,CASSWTGDDQPQHF
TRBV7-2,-,CASSLAGPGTNEQFF
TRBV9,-,CASSVEDSHNEQFF
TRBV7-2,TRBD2,CASSLAAGGPADTQYF
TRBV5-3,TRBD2,CARSLGASGDVNQETQYF
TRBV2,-,CASSDNSNQPQHF
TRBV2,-,CASSELTGETQYF
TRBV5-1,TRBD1,CASSSSDPGQGRYTQYF
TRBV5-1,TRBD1,CASSLELGGGNSPLHF
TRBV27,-,CASSSRTGGEQYF
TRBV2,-,CASSEVAGYTDTQYF
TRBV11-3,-,CASSLVPGRNEQFF
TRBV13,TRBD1,CASSLRDRNYGYTF
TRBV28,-,CASSFRSGAKNIQYF
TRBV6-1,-,CASSVSGNTIYF
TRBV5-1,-,CASSLRSTYSEQFF
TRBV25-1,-,CASTQGLGEKLFF
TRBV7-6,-,CASSPTNTGELFF
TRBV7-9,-,CASSPGEQPQHF
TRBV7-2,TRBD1,CASSLKTRTLGQGGGGYTF
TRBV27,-,CASRLTEKGGTEAFF
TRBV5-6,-,CASSLDGYGYTF
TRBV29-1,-,CSVDQAGHGTDTQYF
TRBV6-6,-,CASSLLFNEQFF
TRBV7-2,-,CASSLGRDYGYTF
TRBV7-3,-,CASSLDGRASQETQYF
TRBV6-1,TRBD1,CASSEARHSGGLVF
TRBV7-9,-,CASSFASGTNTGELFF
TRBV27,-,CASRGREVYGYTF
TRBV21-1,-,CASVPGGGTTQDEQYF
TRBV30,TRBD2,CAWSGGGLARNEQFF
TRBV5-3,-,CARTAADTQYF
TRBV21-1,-,CASSKVLEPGYGYTF
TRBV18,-,CASSPLEKETQYF
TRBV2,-,CASSVGIAAYNEQFF
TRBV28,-,CASSYPYGENTEAFF
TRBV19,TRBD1,CASSGQGKSPLHF
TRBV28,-,CALCGGFCEKLFF
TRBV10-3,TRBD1,CAISDMDRGNTEAFF
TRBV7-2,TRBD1,CASSLVRTGGGYTF
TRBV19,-,CASSVLNEKLFF
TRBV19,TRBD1,CATRTGRGEKLFF